Listed below are T cell receptor beta chains from one sample, sequenced in a study of T cells in Graves' hyperthyroidism and ophthalmopathy. TCRdb recomputed calls from the multiplex PCR reads with MiXCR, one row per CDR3 protein. The sample shows more than 450,000 distinct CDR3 sequences, around 13% of them seen only once. The sequencing input was blood. These receptors came from a woman aged 40 to 55 with Graves' hyperthyroidism. CDR3s include the opening cysteine and the closing phenylalanine or tryptophan. Each record gives: J gene, D gene, clone size, V gene, CDR3 protein, CDR3 DNA. D genes are given only for firm matches. Size is omitted from some rows. Given values are once, few, many or a class for expanded clones.

J gene: TRBJ2-1
D gene: TRBD2
clone size: few
V gene: TRBV13
CDR3 protein: CASSSPLSGRVREQFF
CDR3 DNA: TGTGCCAGCAGCTCACCCTTAAGCGGGAGGGTCAGGGAGCAGTTCTTC

J gene: TRBJ1-6
D gene: TRBD1
clone size: few
V gene: TRBV6-2/TRBV6-3
CDR3 protein: CASSYGTDVSPLHF
CDR3 DNA: TGTGCCAGCAGTTATGGGACAGATGTTTCACCCCTCCACTTT

J gene: TRBJ2-7
D gene: TRBD2
clone size: NA
V gene: TRBV2
CDR3 protein: CATSDLAGRYEQYF
CDR3 DNA: TGTGCCACTTCAGACCTAGCGGGACGCTACGAGCAGTACTTC

J gene: TRBJ2-7
D gene: NA
clone size: many
V gene: TRBV6-1
CDR3 protein: CASTHRLELTKEQYF
CDR3 DNA: TGTGCCAGCACCCACCGGCTAGAACTAACTAAGGAGCAGTACTTC

J gene: TRBJ2-5
D gene: NA
clone size: many
V gene: TRBV20-1
CDR3 protein: CSASDSGSIQETQYF
CDR3 DNA: TGCAGTGCTAGCGACAGTGGGAGCATACAAGAGACCCAGTACTTC

J gene: TRBJ2-1
D gene: TRBD2
clone size: many
V gene: TRBV7-2
CDR3 protein: CASSAFLAGEFDEQFF
CDR3 DNA: TGTGCCAGCAGCGCCTTTCTAGCGGGAGAATTCGATGAGCAGTTCTTC

J gene: TRBJ2-5
D gene: TRBD2
clone size: few
V gene: TRBV5-4
CDR3 protein: CASSAGLATQETQYF
CDR3 DNA: TGTGCCAGCAGCGCCGGACTAGCGACCCAAGAGACCCAGTACTTC

J gene: TRBJ2-1
D gene: NA
clone size: few
V gene: TRBV6-6
CDR3 protein: CASSYSHEQFF
CDR3 DNA: TGTGCCAGCAGTTACTCGCATGAGCAGTTCTTC

J gene: TRBJ1-6
D gene: NA
clone size: NA
V gene: TRBV14
CDR3 protein: CASSPLFGGGNSPLHF
CDR3 DNA: TGTGCCAGCAGCCCGCTTTTTGGTGGGGGTAATTCACCCCTCCACTTT

J gene: TRBJ2-7
D gene: TRBD2
clone size: NA
V gene: TRBV7-9
CDR3 protein: CASSPESGRAYEQYF
CDR3 DNA: TGTGCCAGCAGCCCTGAAAGCGGGAGGGCCTACGAGCAGTACTTC

J gene: TRBJ2-7
D gene: NA
clone size: many
V gene: TRBV18
CDR3 protein: CASSSRGAYEQYF
CDR3 DNA: TGTGCCAGCTCGTCCCGGGGAGCCTACGAGCAGTACTTC

J gene: TRBJ2-7
D gene: TRBD1
clone size: many
V gene: TRBV11-1
CDR3 protein: CASSRGTGEQQYF
CDR3 DNA: TGTGCCAGCAGCAGAGGGACAGGGGAACAGCAGTACTTC

J gene: TRBJ2-1
D gene: TRBD1
clone size: NA
V gene: TRBV20-1
CDR3 protein: CSARDPGTGARFF
CDR3 DNA: TGCAGTGCTAGGGACCCCGGGACAGGGGCGAGGTTCTTC

J gene: TRBJ2-5
D gene: TRBD2
clone size: many
V gene: TRBV5-1
CDR3 protein: CASSLAPSGRAYIQETQYF
CDR3 DNA: TGCGCCAGCAGCTTGGCGCCTAGCGGGAGGGCCTACATACAAGAGACCCAGTACTTC

J gene: TRBJ2-5
D gene: NA
clone size: many
V gene: TRBV20-1
CDR3 protein: CSAVLSGQETQYF
CDR3 DNA: TGCAGTGCTGTACTTAGCGGCCAAGAGACCCAGTACTTC

J gene: TRBJ2-7
D gene: TRBD2
clone size: many
V gene: TRBV5-1
CDR3 protein: CASSWGGSGSSHEQYF
CDR3 DNA: TGCGCCAGCAGCTGGGGGGGTAGCGGGAGTTCCCACGAGCAGTACTTC

J gene: TRBJ2-4
D gene: NA
clone size: NA
V gene: TRBV12-3/TRBV12-4
CDR3 protein: CASSLGGVENIQYF
CDR3 DNA: TGTGCCAGCAGTTTGGGGGGCGTAGAAAACATTCAGTACTTC

J gene: TRBJ2-7
D gene: NA
clone size: few
V gene: TRBV7-9
CDR3 protein: CASSLASRREQYF
CDR3 DNA: TGTGCCAGCAGCTTAGCCAGCCGCCGGGAGCAGTACTTC

J gene: TRBJ2-7
D gene: NA
clone size: NA
V gene: TRBV6-5
CDR3 protein: CASSYLPRGPYEQYF
CDR3 DNA: TGTGCCAGCAGTTATCTCCCCCGGGGGCCCTACGAGCAGTACTTC

J gene: TRBJ2-1
D gene: NA
clone size: NA
V gene: TRBV20-1
CDR3 protein: CSARAPPGLLHDEQFF
CDR3 DNA: TGCAGTGCTAGAGCCCCTCCGGGACTGCTCCACGATGAGCAGTTCTTC

J gene: TRBJ2-7
D gene: TRBD2
clone size: many
V gene: TRBV12-3/TRBV12-4
CDR3 protein: CASTTTSGDYEQYF
CDR3 DNA: TGTGCCAGCACCACGACTAGCGGGGACTACGAGCAGTACTTC

J gene: TRBJ1-1
D gene: NA
clone size: NA
V gene: TRBV7-3
CDR3 protein: CASSIDRSTEAFF
CDR3 DNA: TGTGCTAGCAGCATCGACCGCTCCACTGAAGCTTTCTTT

J gene: TRBJ2-7
D gene: NA
clone size: few
V gene: TRBV27
CDR3 protein: CASSLLPTGGNEQYF
CDR3 DNA: TGTGCCAGCAGTTTACTTCCGACAGGTGGGAACGAGCAGTACTTC

J gene: TRBJ2-3
D gene: NA
clone size: NA
V gene: TRBV20-1
CDR3 protein: CSARDSGRLDTQYF
CDR3 DNA: TGCAGTGCTAGAGACAGCGGACGGTTAGATACGCAGTATTTT

J gene: TRBJ2-1
D gene: TRBD1
clone size: few
V gene: TRBV19
CDR3 protein: CASSIFYPGQGAGDNEQFF
CDR3 DNA: TGTGCCAGTAGTATCTTTTACCCGGGACAGGGGGCAGGGGACAATGAGCAGTTCTTC

J gene: TRBJ1-1
D gene: NA
clone size: many
V gene: TRBV6-1
CDR3 protein: CASSYGQTSTEAFF
CDR3 DNA: TGTGCCAGCAGTTACGGGCAGACCTCAACTGAAGCTTTCTTT

J gene: TRBJ1-2
D gene: NA
clone size: NA
V gene: TRBV20-1
CDR3 protein: CSADPRAQDGYTF
CDR3 DNA: TGCAGTGCGGACCCACGGGCCCAGGATGGCTACACCTTC

J gene: TRBJ2-3
D gene: TRBD2
clone size: NA
V gene: TRBV7-9
CDR3 protein: CASSLETSGSSDTQYF
CDR3 DNA: TGTGCCAGCAGCTTGGAGACTAGCGGGAGCTCAGATACGCAGTATTTT

J gene: TRBJ1-1
D gene: NA
clone size: NA
V gene: TRBV29-1
CDR3 protein: CSVDRENTEAFF
CDR3 DNA: TGCAGCGTTGACAGGGAGAACACTGAAGCTTTCTTT